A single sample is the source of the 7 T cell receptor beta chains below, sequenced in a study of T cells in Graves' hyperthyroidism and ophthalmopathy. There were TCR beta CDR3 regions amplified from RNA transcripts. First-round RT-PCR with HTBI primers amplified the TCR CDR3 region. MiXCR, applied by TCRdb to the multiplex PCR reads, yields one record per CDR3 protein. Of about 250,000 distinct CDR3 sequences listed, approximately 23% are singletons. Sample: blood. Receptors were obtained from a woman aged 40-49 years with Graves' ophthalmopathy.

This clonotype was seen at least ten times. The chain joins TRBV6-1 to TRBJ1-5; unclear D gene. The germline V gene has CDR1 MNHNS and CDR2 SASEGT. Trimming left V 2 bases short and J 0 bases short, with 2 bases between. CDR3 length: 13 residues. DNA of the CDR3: TGTGCCAGCAGTGAATATAGCAATCAGCCCCAGCATTTT. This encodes CASSEYSNQPQHF.

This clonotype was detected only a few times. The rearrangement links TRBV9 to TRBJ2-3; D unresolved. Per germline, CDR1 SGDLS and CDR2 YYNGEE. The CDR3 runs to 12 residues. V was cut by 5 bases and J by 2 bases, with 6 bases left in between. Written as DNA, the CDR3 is TGTGCCAGCAGTCAAAACACAGATACGCAGTATTTT. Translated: CASSQNTDTQYF.

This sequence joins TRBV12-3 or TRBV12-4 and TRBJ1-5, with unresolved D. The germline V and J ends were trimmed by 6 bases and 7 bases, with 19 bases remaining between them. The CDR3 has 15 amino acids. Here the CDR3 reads CASSLLFRDSQPQHF. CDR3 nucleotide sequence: TGTGCCAGCAGCCTGCTTTTCCGGGATTCACAGCCCCAGCATTTT.

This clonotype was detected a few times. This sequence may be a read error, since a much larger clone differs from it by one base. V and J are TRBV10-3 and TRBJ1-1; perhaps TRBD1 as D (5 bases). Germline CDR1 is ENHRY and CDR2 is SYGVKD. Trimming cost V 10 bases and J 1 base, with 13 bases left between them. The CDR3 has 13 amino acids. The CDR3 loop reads CATVYQGNTEAFF. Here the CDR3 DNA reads TGTGCCACTGTATACCAGGGGAACACTGAAGCTTTCTTT.

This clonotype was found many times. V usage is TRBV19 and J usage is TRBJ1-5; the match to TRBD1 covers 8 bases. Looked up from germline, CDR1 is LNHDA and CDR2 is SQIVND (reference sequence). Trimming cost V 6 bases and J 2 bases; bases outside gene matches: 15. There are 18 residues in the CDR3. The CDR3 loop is CASSSQGVSIHRNQPQHF. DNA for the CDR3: TGTGCCAGTAGCTCACAGGGGGTGTCTATCCATCGCAATCAGCCCCAGCATTTT.

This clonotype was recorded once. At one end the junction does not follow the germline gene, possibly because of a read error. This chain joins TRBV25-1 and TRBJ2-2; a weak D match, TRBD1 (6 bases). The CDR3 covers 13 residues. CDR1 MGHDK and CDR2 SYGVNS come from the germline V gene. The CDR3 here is CASSDRDTGELFF. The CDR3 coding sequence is TGTGCCAGCAGTGACAGGGACACCGGGGAGCTGTTTTTC.

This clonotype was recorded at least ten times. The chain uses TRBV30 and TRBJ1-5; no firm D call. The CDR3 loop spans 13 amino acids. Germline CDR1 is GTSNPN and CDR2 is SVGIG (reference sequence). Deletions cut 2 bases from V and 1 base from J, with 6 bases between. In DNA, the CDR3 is TGTGCCTGGAGTAAAGGGAGCAATCAGCCCCAGCATTTT. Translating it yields CAWSKGSNQPQHF.